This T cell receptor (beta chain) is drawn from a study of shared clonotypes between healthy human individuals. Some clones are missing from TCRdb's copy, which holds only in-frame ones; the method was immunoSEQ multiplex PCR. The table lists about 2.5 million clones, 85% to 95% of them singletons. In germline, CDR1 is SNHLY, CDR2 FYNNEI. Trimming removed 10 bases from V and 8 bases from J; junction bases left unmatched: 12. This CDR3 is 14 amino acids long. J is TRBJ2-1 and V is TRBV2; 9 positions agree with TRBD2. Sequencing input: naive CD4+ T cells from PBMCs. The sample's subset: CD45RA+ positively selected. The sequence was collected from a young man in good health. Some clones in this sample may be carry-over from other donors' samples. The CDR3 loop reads CATGGSGRRHEQFF. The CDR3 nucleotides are TGTGCCACCGGCGGGAGCGGGAGGAGACATGAGCAGTTCTTC.